Listed below are T cell receptor beta chains from one sample, sequenced in a study of beta chain features in type 1 diabetes. Measured with immunoSEQ multiplex PCR; TCRdb has only the in-frame clones, and not every one. The data contain around 250,000 clones, roughly 24% of them singletons. Sequenced input: naive CD4+ T cells from blood. These receptor sequences come from a woman in her twenties or thirties with type 1 diabetes. CDR3s include the opening cysteine and the closing phenylalanine or tryptophan. D genes are given only for firm matches. The size entry is marked missing in some rows and otherwise reads once, few, many or a size class.

J: TRBJ2-1; D: NA; V: TRBV7-9; size: few; DNA: TGTGCCAGCAGCTTGCTAGTCGGTCACAATGAGCAGTTCTTC; CDR3: CASSLLVGHNEQFF
J: TRBJ2-3; D: TRBD2; V: TRBV19; size: NA; DNA: TGTGCCAGTAGTCCCGGGAGGTCCACAGATACGCAGTATTTT; CDR3: CASSPGRSTDTQYF
J: TRBJ1-1; D: TRBD1; V: TRBV2; size: few; DNA: TGTGCCAGTCGAAAAGACAGGGACACTGAAGCTTTCTTT; CDR3: CASRKDRDTEAFF
J: TRBJ1-2; D: TRBD1; V: TRBV30; size: NA; DNA: TGTGCCTGGCAAACAGGGGATAGTAACTATGGCTACACCTTC; CDR3: CAWQTGDSNYGYTF
J: TRBJ2-3; D: TRBD2; V: TRBV4-1; size: NA; DNA: TGCGCCAGCAGCCAAACACTAGCGGGTTTCGTGGGGGATACGCAGTATTTT; CDR3: CASSQTLAGFVGDTQYF
J: TRBJ2-1; D: NA; V: TRBV5-6; size: NA; DNA: TGTGCCAGCAGCTTATTCGGGAGATCCTACAATGAGCAGTTCTTC; CDR3: CASSLFGRSYNEQFF
J: TRBJ2-3; D: NA; V: TRBV28; size: NA; DNA: TGTGCCAGCAGTTTACCCCAGGCCCCGGGCACAGATACGCAGTATTTT; CDR3: CASSLPQAPGTDTQYF
J: TRBJ2-5; D: TRBD2; V: TRBV4-2; size: few; DNA: TGTGCCAGCAGCCAAGATAGGCGGGGGGGGACCCAGTACTTC; CDR3: CASSQDRRGGTQYF
J: TRBJ2-5; D: TRBD1; V: TRBV27; size: NA; DNA: TGTGCCAGCAGTTTATCAGACAGGGCAGAGACCCAGTACTTC; CDR3: CASSLSDRAETQYF
J: TRBJ2-7; D: NA; V: TRBV19; size: NA; DNA: TGTGCCAGTAGTAACAGCCGCGAGCAGTACTTC; CDR3: CASSNSREQYF
J: TRBJ2-1; D: NA; V: TRBV28; size: few; DNA: TGTGCCAGCAGTGAGGGACTTCTCAATGAGCAGTTCTTC; CDR3: CASSEGLLNEQFF
J: TRBJ2-5; D: TRBD2; V: TRBV9; size: NA; DNA: TGTGCCAGCAGCGTAGAAGCTAGCGGGAGACAGGAGCAGTACTTC; CDR3: CASSVEASGRQEQYF
J: TRBJ2-7; D: NA; V: TRBV4-1; size: NA; DNA: TGCGCCAGCAGCCAAGGCAGGGTAGCCTACGAGCAGTACTTC; CDR3: CASSQGRVAYEQYF
J: TRBJ2-7; D: NA; V: TRBV5-6; size: few; DNA: TGTGCCAGCAGCTTGGCGGGCGGCGGGACCCTCGGGGGAGAGCAGTACTTC; CDR3: CASSLAGGGTLGGEQYF
J: TRBJ1-5; D: NA; V: TRBV19; size: NA; DNA: TGTGCCAGTAGTATAGCCGGGGGCAATCAGCCCCAGCATTTT; CDR3: CASSIAGGNQPQHF
J: TRBJ1-3; D: TRBD1; V: TRBV7-2; size: NA; DNA: TGTGCCAGCAGCATACGACAGGGATACACCATATATTTT; CDR3: CASSIRQGYTIYF
J: TRBJ2-7; D: NA; V: TRBV5-4; size: few; DNA: TGTGCCAGCAGCGGGAGTTCCTACGAGCAGTACTTC; CDR3: CASSGSSYEQYF
J: TRBJ1-5; D: NA; V: TRBV27; size: NA; DNA: TGTGCCAGCAGTTCGACAGATAGCAATCAGCCCCAGCATTTT; CDR3: CASSSTDSNQPQHF
J: TRBJ2-7; D: NA; V: TRBV10-2; size: NA; DNA: TGCGCCAGCAGTGATGAGGAGGCGGAGCTGGAGCGGAACGAGCAGTACTTC; CDR3: CASSDEEAELERNEQYF
J: TRBJ1-2; D: NA; V: TRBV5-1; size: NA; DNA: TGCGCCAGCAGCTTGGGGGCAGGGACTAACTATGGCTACACCTTC; CDR3: CASSLGAGTNYGYTF
J: TRBJ1-1; D: TRBD1; V: TRBV5-4; size: NA; DNA: TGTGCCAGCAGCCGGGACAGGAGGAACACTGAAGCTTTCTTT; CDR3: CASSRDRRNTEAFF
J: TRBJ2-7; D: NA; V: TRBV5-1; size: NA; DNA: TGCGCCAGCAGCTCAGACATCTACGAGCAGTACTTC; CDR3: CASSSDIYEQYF
J: TRBJ2-1; D: TRBD2; V: TRBV7-9; size: few; DNA: TGTGCCAGCAGCGCACGGCTAGCGGGGTACAATGAGCAGTTCTTC; CDR3: CASSARLAGYNEQFF
J: TRBJ2-3; D: NA; V: TRBV4-2; size: NA; DNA: TGTGCCAGCAGCCAAGTGGGGGACAACACAGATCCGCAGTATTTT; CDR3: CASSQVGDNTDPQYF
J: TRBJ2-2; D: NA; V: TRBV11-3; size: NA; DNA: TGTGCCAGCAGCCCAGGCCGGGACACGTTAGCGAACACCGGGGAGCTGTTTTTT; CDR3: CASSPGRDTLANTGELFF
J: TRBJ1-2; D: NA; V: TRBV7-2; size: NA; DNA: TGTGCCAGCAGCTTAGAGGAGGCGAGTAGTAAGAGCTACACCTTC; CDR3: CASSLEEASSKSYTF
J: TRBJ2-7; D: TRBD2; V: TRBV29-1; size: few; DNA: TGCAGCGTGAGGACTAGCGGAAAGCGAGAGGAGCAGTACTTC; CDR3: CSVRTSGKREEQYF
J: TRBJ2-3; D: NA; V: TRBV11-3; size: NA; DNA: TGTGCCAGCAGCTTGGGCGGGTACACAGATACGCAGTATTTT; CDR3: CASSLGGYTDTQYF
J: TRBJ2-7; D: TRBD2; V: TRBV18; size: few; DNA: TGTGCCAGCTCACTGAAGGGACTAGCGGGATATGGCTACGAGCAGTACTTC; CDR3: CASSLKGLAGYGYEQYF
J: TRBJ2-1; D: TRBD2; V: TRBV7-2; size: NA; DNA: TGTGCCAGCAGCCGCGGTCCAGCGGGAGGGCTCAATGAGCAGTTCTTC; CDR3: CASSRGPAGGLNEQFF
J: TRBJ2-6; D: NA; V: TRBV9; size: few; DNA: TGTGCCAGCGGAAACTGGGCCTCTGGGGCCAACGTCCTGACTTTC; CDR3: CASGNWASGANVLTF
J: TRBJ2-5; D: NA; V: TRBV4-1; size: NA; DNA: TGCGCCAGCAGCCTCGGGCTGGGGCAGGGGAGCGAGACCCAGTACTTC; CDR3: CASSLGLGQGSETQYF
J: TRBJ2-5; D: TRBD2; V: TRBV2; size: NA; DNA: TGTGCCAGCAGTGGGGGGACTAGCAGACAAGAGACCCAGTACTTC; CDR3: CASSGGTSRQETQYF
J: TRBJ2-3; D: TRBD1; V: TRBV5-6; size: NA; DNA: TGTGCCAGCAGCTTGGGACAGGGGCACACAGATACGCAGTATTTT; CDR3: CASSLGQGHTDTQYF
J: TRBJ2-7; D: TRBD2; V: TRBV29-1; size: NA; DNA: TGCAGCGTGGGGATAGCGGGAGGTCAACTCTCCTACGAGCAGTACTTC; CDR3: CSVGIAGGQLSYEQYF
J: TRBJ2-5; D: NA; V: TRBV4-1; size: NA; DNA: TGCGCCAGCAGCCAAGTGGCGGGACCCCGGTGGGAGACCCAGTACTTC; CDR3: CASSQVAGPRWETQYF
J: TRBJ2-3; D: NA; V: TRBV5-1; size: few; DNA: TGCGCCAGCAGGATACTTGGGCCAGATACGCAGTATTTT; CDR3: CASRILGPDTQYF
J: TRBJ1-5; D: NA; V: TRBV30; size: NA; DNA: TGTGCCTGGAGTGTAGGTAGAACAGACCTCAATCAGCCCCAGCATTTT; CDR3: CAWSVGRTDLNQPQHF
J: TRBJ2-5; D: NA; V: TRBV29-1; size: few; DNA: TGCAGCGCGGGGGTAGAGGAGACCCAGTACTTC; CDR3: CSAGVEETQYF
J: TRBJ1-1; D: TRBD1; V: TRBV6-1; size: few; DNA: TGTGCCAGCAGTGAACCGGCAGGGGGGTGGATGAACACTGAAGCTTTCTTT; CDR3: CASSEPAGGWMNTEAFF
J: TRBJ2-1; D: TRBD2; V: TRBV9; size: NA; DNA: TGTGCCAGCAGCGTAGCTGGGACTAGCGGTAACTCCTACAATGAGCAGTTCTTC; CDR3: CASSVAGTSGNSYNEQFF
J: TRBJ1-5; D: TRBD1; V: TRBV28; size: few; DNA: TGTGCCAGCAGTCTCGGGACAGGGAACAATCAGCCCCAGCATTTT; CDR3: CASSLGTGNNQPQHF
J: TRBJ2-3; D: NA; V: TRBV18; size: NA; DNA: TGTGCCAGCTCACCGTATAGTACCGGGGACTTGAGCACAGATACGCAGTATTTT; CDR3: CASSPYSTGDLSTDTQYF
J: TRBJ1-2; D: NA; V: TRBV6-5; size: NA; DNA: TGTGCCAGCAGTTTACAGGCCGACTATGGCTACACCTTC; CDR3: CASSLQADYGYTF
J: TRBJ2-1; D: TRBD1; V: TRBV9; size: few; DNA: TGTGCCAGCAGCCCACAACGGGACAGCTACAATGAGCAGTTCTTC; CDR3: CASSPQRDSYNEQFF
J: TRBJ2-3; D: NA; V: TRBV9; size: NA; DNA: TGTGCCAGCAGCGGGCCCGGGCACGGGGAATCCACAGATACGCAGTATTTT; CDR3: CASSGPGHGESTDTQYF
J: TRBJ1-2; D: NA; V: TRBV29-1; size: NA; DNA: TGCAGCGTGGGGGGGGCAGATCATTATGGCTACACCTTC; CDR3: CSVGGADHYGYTF
J: TRBJ2-1; D: NA; V: TRBV9; size: NA; DNA: TGTGCCAGCAGCGGGACTGCGGCCACCTACAATGAGCAGTTCTTC; CDR3: CASSGTAATYNEQFF
J: TRBJ2-1; D: TRBD2; V: TRBV2; size: few; DNA: TGTGCCAGCAGGGGACTAGCGGGAGATAATGAGCAGTTCTTC; CDR3: CASRGLAGDNEQFF
J: TRBJ2-5; D: NA; V: TRBV4-1; size: NA; DNA: TGCGCCAGCAGCCAAGATCAGCCAGGGTTATCGGAGACCCAGTACTTC; CDR3: CASSQDQPGLSETQYF